This record covers a single T cell receptor (beta chain). This sample was included in a study of blood T cell repertoires in COVID-19. For the study at large: Sites across the United States, Italy and Spain contributed samples from acute and convalescent COVID-19.

This CDR3 spans 15 amino acids. With V trimmed by 5 bases and J by 3 bases, 3 bases remained unmatched. Germline CDR1 reads SEHNR; CDR2 reads FQNEAQ (reference sequence). Sequencing used immunoSEQ multiplex PCR; TCRdb keeps in-frame clones, though not all of them. The sample shows approximately 75,000 clones, roughly 87% of them seen only once. The sequenced material came from peripheral blood. V gene TRBV7-9 combines with J gene TRBJ1-5; 11 nucleotides agree with TRBD1. The receptor was isolated from a man aged 45-65 years with acute or convalescent COVID-19. The CDR3, as DNA: TGTGCCAGCAGCCCGGGACAGGGGGTCAATCAGCCCCAGCATTTT. Its protein is CASSPGQGVNQPQHF.